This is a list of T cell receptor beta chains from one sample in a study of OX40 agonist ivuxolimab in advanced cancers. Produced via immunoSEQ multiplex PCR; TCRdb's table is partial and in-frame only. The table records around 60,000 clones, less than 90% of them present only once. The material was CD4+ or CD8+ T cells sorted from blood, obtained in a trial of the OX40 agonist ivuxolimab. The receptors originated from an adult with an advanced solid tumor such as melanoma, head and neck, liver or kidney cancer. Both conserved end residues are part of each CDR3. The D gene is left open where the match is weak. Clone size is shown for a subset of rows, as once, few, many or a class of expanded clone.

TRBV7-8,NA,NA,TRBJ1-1,TGTGCCAGCAGCTTAGCGCTGAGGGGCGCGCTAGAAGCTTTCTTT,CASSLALRGALEAFF
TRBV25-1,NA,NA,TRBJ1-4,TGTGCCAGCAGTGACCGACGACCTACCAGCGATGAAAAACTGTTTTTT,CASSDRRPTSDEKLFF
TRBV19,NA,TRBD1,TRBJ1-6,TGTGCCAGTAGCGGGACAGTAAATAATTCACCCCTCCACTTT,CASSGTVNNSPLHF
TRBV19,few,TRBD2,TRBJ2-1,TGTGCCAGTAGTATATTTAGCGGGAGGGCCAATGAGCAGTTCTTC,CASSIFSGRANEQFF
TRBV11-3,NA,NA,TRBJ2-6,TGTGCCAGCAGCCGCGGGCCGGGGGGGGCCAACGTCCTGACTTTC,CASSRGPGGANVLTF
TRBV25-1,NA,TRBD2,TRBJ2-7,TGTGCCAGCAGTTTAACTAGCGGGACCTACGAGCAGTACTTC,CASSLTSGTYEQYF
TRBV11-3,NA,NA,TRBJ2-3,TGTGCCAGCAGCACCGGGGCCGGAAGCACAGATACGCAGTATTTT,CASSTGAGSTDTQYF
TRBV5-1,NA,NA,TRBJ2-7,TGCGCCAGCAGCGGTGGGACATACGACTACGAGCAGTACTTC,CASSGGTYDYEQYF
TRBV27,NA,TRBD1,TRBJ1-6,TGTGCCAGCATCTGGGGACAGTACTCCTATAATTCACCCCTCCACTTT,CASIWGQYSYNSPLHF
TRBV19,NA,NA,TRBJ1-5,TGTGCCAGTAGTTTCGGGCTCCAGGATCAGCCCCAGCATTTT,CASSFGLQDQPQHF
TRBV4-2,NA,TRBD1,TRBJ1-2,TGTGCCAGCAGCCCGGGACAGAACTATGGCTACACCTTC,CASSPGQNYGYTF
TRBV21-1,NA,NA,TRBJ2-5,TGTGCCAGCAGCACAAGGGGTGTCTCGATTATACAAGAGACCCAGTACTTC,CASSTRGVSIIQETQYF
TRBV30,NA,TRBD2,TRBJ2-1,TGTGCCTGGGCGGGACTAGCGGCCAATGAGCAGTTCTTC,CAWAGLAANEQFF
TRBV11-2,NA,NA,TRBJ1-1,TGTGCCAGCAGCCTAGATTGGATAGGAACGAACACTGAAGCTTTCTTT,CASSLDWIGTNTEAFF
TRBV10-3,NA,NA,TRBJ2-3,TGTGCCATCAGTGAGTCTCGGAGGTATAGCACAGATACGCAGTATTTT,CAISESRRYSTDTQYF
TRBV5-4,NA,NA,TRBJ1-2,TGTGCCAGCAGCTCCTACGAGGGTCATGGCTACACCTTC,CASSSYEGHGYTF
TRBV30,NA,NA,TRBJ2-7,TGTGCCTGGAGTGTTAACAGAGCCTACGAGCAGTACTTC,CAWSVNRAYEQYF
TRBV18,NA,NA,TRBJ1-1,TGTGCCAGCTCACCAGACAGGCTGAACACTGAAGCTTTCTTT,CASSPDRLNTEAFF
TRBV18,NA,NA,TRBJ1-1,TGTGCCAGCTCACCACCGAAGGGGGGGAACACTGAAGCTTTCTTT,CASSPPKGGNTEAFF
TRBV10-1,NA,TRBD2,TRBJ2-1,TGCGCCAGCAGTGAGGGGACTAGCGGGAGGAATGAGCAGTTCTTC,CASSEGTSGRNEQFF
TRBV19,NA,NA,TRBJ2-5,TGTGCCAGTAAGAATCGGCAGGGCGGACTGGGGACCCAGTACTTC,CASKNRQGGLGTQYF
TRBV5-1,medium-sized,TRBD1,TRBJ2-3,TGCGCCAGCAGCGTGGGACAGCACACAGATACGCAGTATTTT,CASSVGQHTDTQYF
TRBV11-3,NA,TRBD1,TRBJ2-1,TGTGCCAGCAGCTTTAGAGGGACAGGGGGCTACAATGAGCAGTTCTTC,CASSFRGTGGYNEQFF
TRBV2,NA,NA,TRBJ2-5,TGTGCCAGCAGTATCATGTCCCAATGGGGCCAAGAGACCCAGTACTTC,CASSIMSQWGQETQYF
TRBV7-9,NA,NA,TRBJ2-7,TGTGCCAGCAGCTTCGGGTGGTCCTACGAGCAGTACTTC,CASSFGWSYEQYF
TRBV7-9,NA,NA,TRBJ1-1,TGTGCCAGCAGCGTGAATCGGAACACTGAAGCTTTCTTT,CASSVNRNTEAFF
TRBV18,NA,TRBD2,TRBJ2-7,TGTGCCAGCTCATCAGCGGGAGTAGCTAGCGAGCAGTACTTC,CASSSAGVASEQYF
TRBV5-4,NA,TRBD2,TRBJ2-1,TGTGCCAGCAGCTTCGTCTGGACTAGCGGGAGCAATGAGCAGTTCTTC,CASSFVWTSGSNEQFF
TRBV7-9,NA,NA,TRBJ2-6,TGTGCCAGCAGCCGCCGACTAGGACAGTCCGGGGCCAACGTCCTGACTTTC,CASSRRLGQSGANVLTF
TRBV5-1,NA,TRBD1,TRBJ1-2,TGCGCCAGCAGCCCCCCGGGACAGGGGGCGGAAGGCTACACCTTC,CASSPPGQGAEGYTF
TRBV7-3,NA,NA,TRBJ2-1,TGTGCCAGCAGCTTGGGTTTCCACAATGAGCAGTTCTTC,CASSLGFHNEQFF
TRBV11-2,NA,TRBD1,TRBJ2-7,TGTGCCAGCAGCCCCGGACAGGGGTTATCCTACGAGCAGTACTTC,CASSPGQGLSYEQYF
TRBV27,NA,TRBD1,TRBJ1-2,TGTGCCAGCAGTTCCATATCGACAGGGCGGTTGAAGGGCTACACCTTC,CASSSISTGRLKGYTF
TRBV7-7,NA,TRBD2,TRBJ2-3,TGTGCTAGCAGCTTGGATAGCGGGAGAGGTACGCAGTATTTT,CASSLDSGRGTQYF
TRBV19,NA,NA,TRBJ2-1,TGTGCCAGTAGTATAGTAAGCATGGTCTCCTACAATGAGCAGTTCTTC,CASSIVSMVSYNEQFF
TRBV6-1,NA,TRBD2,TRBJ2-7,TGTGCCAGCAGTGTTAGCGGGGTTTCCTACGAGCAGTACTTC,CASSVSGVSYEQYF
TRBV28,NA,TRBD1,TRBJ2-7,TGTGCCAGCAGAAACAGGGGGCTGGACGAGCAGTACTTC,CASRNRGLDEQYF
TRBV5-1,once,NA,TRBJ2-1,TGCGCCAGCAGCTTGGGGGACGGCGGCTCCTACAATGAGCAGTTCTTC,CASSLGDGGSYNEQFF
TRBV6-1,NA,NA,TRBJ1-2,TGTGCCAGCAGTTATCAGGGATACAACTATGGCTACACCTTC,CASSYQGYNYGYTF
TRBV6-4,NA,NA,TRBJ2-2,TGTGCCAGCAGCCCCACACTTAACACCGGGGAGCTGTTTTTT,CASSPTLNTGELFF
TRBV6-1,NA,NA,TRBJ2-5,TGTGCCGGGGGAGCAGATTGGGGGCGCCCAGAGACCCAGTACTTC,CAGGADWGRPETQYF
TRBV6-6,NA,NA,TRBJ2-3,TGTGCCAGCAGTTACAACGGGGGCTCGGGCACAGATACGCAGTATTTT,CASSYNGGSGTDTQYF
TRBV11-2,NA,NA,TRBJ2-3,TGTGCCAGCAGCTTTCAAGGGGGCACAGATACGCAGTATTTT,CASSFQGGTDTQYF
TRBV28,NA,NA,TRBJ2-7,TGTGCCAGCAGTTTACAGTCCTACGAGCAGTACTTC,CASSLQSYEQYF
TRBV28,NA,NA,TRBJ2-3,TGTGCCAGCCTGGGAATTAGCACAGATACGCAGTATTTT,CASLGISTDTQYF